These 24 T cell receptor beta chains share one sample of origin, sequenced in a study of blood T cells in healthy people across ages. A second PCR, run for about 7 to 12 cycles, used a sample-barcoded 5' primer plus a J-beta primer mix. MiXCR was run by TCRdb on the 5' RACE reads, yielding one entry per CDR3 protein. The sample comprises hundreds of thousands of distinct CDR3 sequences, about 20% of which are singletons, and 20% to 25% rests with the top ten. Material for sequencing was blood. These receptors were taken from a man in his sixties or seventies in good health.

This sequence joins TRBV6-2 or TRBV6-3 and TRBJ2-1; TRBD2 matches 11 bases. The CDR3 spans 17 residues. Trimming removed 7 bases from V and 2 bases from J; junction bases left unmatched: 10. Germline-derived CDR1 and CDR2 are MNHEY and SVGEGT. The CDR3 protein is CASISTGGLAAYNEQFF. The DNA of the CDR3 is TGTGCCAGCATCTCGACGGGGGGACTAGCGGCCTACAATGAGCAGTTCTTC.

This clonotype was seen only a few times. The chain employs TRBV9 and TRBJ2-3; D is undetermined. Deletions cut 3 bases from V and 4 bases from J, with 6 bases between. Per germline, CDR1 SGDLS and CDR2 YYNGEE. The CDR3 is 12 residues long. The CDR3 sequence is CASSAPSDTQYF. The DNA of the CDR3 is TGTGCCAGCAGCGCTCCTTCAGATACGCAGTATTTT. Looking up the rest from reference TRBV9 and TRBJ2-3 gives the full variable domain: DSGVTQTPKHLITATGQRVTLRCSPRSGDLSVYWYQQSLDQGLQFLIQYYNGEERAKGNILERFSAQQFPDLHSELNLSSLELGDSALYFCASSAPSDTQYFGPGTRLTVL.

This chain joins TRBV20-1 and TRBJ2-1; tentative D call: TRBD2 (6 bases). Germline V CDR1 and CDR2: DFQATT, SNEGSKA (reference sequence). The V gene lost 5 bases and the J gene lost 6 bases, with 23 bases spanning the gap. This CDR3 is built from 16 residues. The CDR3 DNA follows: TGCAGTGCTCCCACGATTCTCGCGGAGGGGATCAATGAGCAGTTCTTC. This gives the protein CSAPTILAEGINEQFF.

This clonotype was detected a few times. The CDR3 reads CASSGRGLGSGNTIYF. The CDR3 region has the DNA TGTGCCAGCAGCGGGAGGGGCTTGGGTTCTGGAAACACCATATATTTT. The V call is TRBV13, the J call TRBJ1-3, with D perhaps matching TRBD1 (5 bases). The ends were cut back, 5 bases at V and 1 base at J, with 15 bases in the middle. There are 16 residues in the CDR3. Germline values: CDR1 PRHDT, CDR2 FYEKMQ (reference sequence).

This sequence joins TRBV20-1 and TRBJ1-1; D is ambiguous. Germline loops: CDR1 DFQATT, CDR2 SNEGSKA (reference sequence). CDR3 length: 13 residues. Trimming pared 5 bases from V and 0 bases from J, leaving 10 bases between. DNA of the CDR3: TGCAGTGCTGATACGCGCCTGAACACTGAAGCTTTCTTT. This gives the protein CSADTRLNTEAFF.

This chain links TRBV2 with TRBJ2-7; D is unresolved. Germline V CDR1 and CDR2: SNHLY, FYNNEI. Trimming cost V 6 bases and J 0 bases, with 15 bases left between them. The CDR3 covers 15 residues. CDR3 sequence reads: CASSPSSYSSYEQYF. CDR3 nucleotide sequence: TGTGCCAGCAGCCCCTCGTCATATAGCTCCTACGAGCAGTACTTC.

V usage is TRBV5-1 and J usage is TRBJ1-4; D call uncertain. V lost 4 bases, J lost 1 base, and 11 bases lay in between. The CDR3 extends over 15 amino acids. Germline-derived CDR1 and CDR2 are SGHRS and YFSETQ. The CDR3 region is CASSPSWGTNEKLFF. The CDR3, as DNA: TGCGCCAGCAGCCCCTCGTGGGGAACTAATGAAAAACTGTTTTTT.

CDR3 protein: CASKSADTQYF. The CDR3 DNA is TGTGCCAGCAAAAGCGCAGATACGCAGTATTTT. The V call is TRBV12-3 or TRBV12-4, the J call TRBJ2-3; D unclear. The V and J ends lost 7 bases and 4 bases respectively, with 6 bases between them. This CDR3 has 11 residues.

In this sample, this clonotype turned up a few times. J is TRBJ1-1 and V is TRBV9, with a possible D match to TRBD1 (5 bases). This CDR3 region has 17 residues. Germline V gene data show CDR1 as SGDLS and CDR2 as YYNGEE. Trimming took off 0 bases at V and 3 bases at J, with 18 bases between the two ends. In nucleotides, the CDR3 is TGTGCCAGCAGCGTAGGGATGGGGGGGACGTTCGACACTGAAGCTTTCTTT. Protein: CASSVGMGGTFDTEAFF.

This chain uses TRBV12-3 or TRBV12-4 with TRBJ2-5; a weak D match, TRBD2 (6 bases). The CDR3 is 15 residues long. With 5 bases removed from V and 1 base from J, the gap between germline ends came to 14 bases. The CDR3 protein is CASSLLAGIQETQYF. In DNA form, the CDR3 reads TGTGCCAGCAGTCTACTGGCGGGGATCCAAGAGACCCAGTACTTC.

The chain has TRBV27 and TRBJ2-7; 7 bases match TRBD1. CDR3 size: 14 residues. Germline V gene sequence: CDR1 MNHEY, CDR2 SMNVEV (reference sequence). V lost 4 bases to trimming and J lost 0 bases; unmatched junction nucleotides: 3. CDR3 DNA: TGTGCCAGCAGTTCGACAGGGCTCTCCTACGAGCAGTACTTC. It codes for CASSSTGLSYEQYF.

CDR3: CASSQEYLAKNIQYF. CDR3 in DNA: TGTGCCAGCAGCCAAGAATACTTAGCCAAAAACATTCAGTACTTC. The chain has TRBV3-1 and TRBJ2-4; D ambiguous. This CDR3 is built from 15 residues. Germline CDR1 and CDR2: LGHDT and YNNKEL (reference sequence). V lost 0 bases and J 0 bases, leaving 6 bases between the germline ends.

The chain is built from TRBV12-3 or TRBV12-4 and TRBJ2-3; 8 bases fit TRBD2. V gave up 6 bases and J gave up 2 bases; unmatched junction bases: 7. CDR3 size: 15 residues. The chain's CDR3 is CASRRERGFTDTQYF. The CDR3 bases are TGTGCCAGCAGGCGGGAGCGGGGGTTCACAGATACGCAGTATTTT.

The chain couples TRBV28 to TRBJ2-1; the D is unclear. The J call may be faulty, since TRBJ2-7 better matches the DNA end. The CDR3 runs 12 residues. Germline V CDR1 and CDR2: MDHEN, SYDVKM. CDR3 sequence (DNA): TGTGCCAGCAGTTTAAAAGGATACGAGCAGTACGTC. Translated, it gives CASSLKGYEQYV.

V gene TRBV12-3 or TRBV12-4 combines with J gene TRBJ1-2; no clear D gene. The CDR3 runs to 14 residues. V dropped 5 bases and J dropped 0 bases, with 10 bases sitting between them. CDR3 residues: CASSPTRTNYGYTF. The CDR3 DNA sequence: TGTGCCAGCAGTCCAACCAGAACTAACTATGGCTACACCTTC.

The rearrangement uses TRBV19 and TRBJ2-1, with TRBD1 identical over 8 bases. The CDR3 covers 13 residues. Germline CDR1 LNHDA, CDR2 SQIVND (reference sequence). With V trimmed by 8 bases and J by 8 bases, 8 bases remained unmatched. This CDR3 reads CASRRDRRDEQFF. DNA of the CDR3: TGTGCCAGTCGCCGGGACAGGCGGGATGAGCAGTTCTTC. Full variable domain (remainder filled in from reference TRBV19 and TRBJ2-1): DGGITQSPKYLFRKEGQNVTLSCEQNLNHDAMYWYRQDPGQGLRLIYYSQIVNDFQKGDIAEGYSVSREKKESFPLTVTSAQKNPTAFYLCASRRDRRDEQFFGPGTRLTVL.

This sequence joins TRBV9 and TRBJ1-4, with D maybe TRBD1 (6 bases). Germline assignment: CDR1 SGDLS and CDR2 YYNGEE. This CDR3 is 16 amino acids long. The ends were cut back, 0 bases at V and 0 bases at J, with 9 bases in the middle. The CDR3 DNA is TGTGCCAGCAGCGTAGGGACAGCCTCAACTAATGAAAAACTGTTTTTT. This translates into CASSVGTASTNEKLFF. The full variable domain, its missing parts supplied by reference TRBV9 and TRBJ1-4, is DSGVTQTPKHLITATGQRVTLRCSPRSGDLSVYWYQQSLDQGLQFLIQYYNGEERAKGNILERFSAQQFPDLHSELNLSSLELGDSALYFCASSVGTASTNEKLFFGSGTQLSVL.

This clonotype came up a few times. The chain is built from TRBV6-5 and TRBJ2-1, with 10 bases lining up with TRBD2. V dropped 7 bases and J dropped 5; count of bases not matched to a gene: 11. The CDR3 runs to 16 residues. The germline gives CDR1 MNHEY, CDR2 SVGAGI. CDR3 protein: CASKKFSGGLNNEQFF. Written as DNA, the CDR3 is TGTGCCAGCAAAAAATTTAGCGGGGGGCTAAACAATGAGCAGTTCTTC.

In this sample, this clonotype turned up once. An end of the junction differs from the germline gene, which may be a read error. The chain has TRBV5-1 and TRBJ1-1; 8 bases match TRBD1. The CDR3 runs 14 residues. CDR1 is SGHRS, CDR2 YFSETQ, per germline. The CDR3 is CASNNDRGGTAAFF. CDR3 bases: TGCGCCAGCAACAATGACAGGGGTGGCACTGCAGCTTTCTTT.

In nucleotides, the CDR3 is TGTGCCAGCAGTGAATACAGGGTCAACGAGCAGTACTTC. Translated: CASSEYRVNEQYF. V is TRBV6-1 and J is TRBJ2-7, with a tentative D call TRBD1 (6 bases). Germline assignment: CDR1 MNHNS and CDR2 SASEGT. The CDR3 covers 13 residues. V was pared by 2 bases and J by 5 bases, with 10 bases between.

This clonotype was seen a few times. The chain employs TRBV6-5 and TRBJ2-2, with D possibly called TRBD1 or TRBD2 (5 bases each). V was clipped by 6 bases and J by 5 bases, with 16 bases between them. This CDR3 comprises 15 residues. Germline V CDR1 and CDR2: MNHEY, SVGAGI. CDR3 nucleotide sequence: TGTGCCAGCAGCCTCCGGGACGCCCAGACCGGGGAGCTGTTTTTT. This gives the protein CASSLRDAQTGELFF.

This clonotype has only a few counts. This sequence joins TRBV28 and TRBJ1-1; D is ambiguous. The CDR3 runs to 15 residues. V was shortened by 5 bases and J by 0 bases, with 13 bases between the two germline ends. The germline gives CDR1 MDHEN, CDR2 SYDVKM. The CDR3 is CASSPRTEMNTEAFF. For the CDR3, the DNA is TGTGCCAGCAGTCCACGGACGGAGATGAACACTGAAGCTTTCTTT.

This clonotype came up once. The chain employs TRBV7-6 and TRBJ2-2; 9 nucleotides match TRBD1. The germline CDR1 and CDR2 sequences are SGHVS and FNYEAQ. The V segment lost 5 bases and the J segment 5 bases; nucleotides outside the gene matches: 12. This CDR3 contains 17 residues. CDR3 residues: CASSPRQGEQRTGELFF. DNA of the CDR3: TGTGCCAGCAGCCCAAGACAGGGGGAGCAGCGGACCGGGGAGCTGTTTTTT.

This clonotype turned up a few times. The V and J genes are TRBV25-1 and TRBJ2-1; 8 bases match TRBD2. The germline CDR1 and CDR2 sequences are MGHDK and SYGVNS. CDR3 size: 15 residues. V dropped 5 bases and J dropped 4; count of bases not matched to a gene: 7. CDR3 loop: CASSPEPGGYNEQFF. The CDR3 nucleotides are TGTGCCAGCAGTCCTGAGCCGGGGGGGTACAATGAGCAGTTCTTC.